This TCR beta chain came from a study of Graves' ophthalmopathy and Graves' hyperthyroidism. Trimming stripped 8 bases from V and 1 base from J, with 9 bases between. The CDR3 consists of 13 residues. From germline, CDR1 is LNHDA and CDR2 SQIVND (reference sequence). Researchers took RNA transcripts and amplified TCR beta CDR3 regions from them. First-round RT-PCR relied on HTBI primers, and a second-round multiplex PCR came next. A single record per CDR3 protein comes from TCRdb applying MiXCR to the multiplex PCR reads. The repertoire consists of about 740,000 distinct CDR3 sequences, with roughly 40% occurring once and the leading ten covering around 40%. Many counts were recorded for this clonotype.

The chain links TRBV19 to TRBJ1-5; D possibly corresponds to TRBD1 (5 bases). The receptor was isolated from an adult man with Graves' ophthalmopathy. The specimen was peripheral blood. The CDR3 DNA reads TGTGCCAGTGGGGGGTGGAGCAATCAGCCCCAGCATTTT. Residues: CASGGWSNQPQHF. The entire variable domain, with the rest obtained from reference TRBV19 and TRBJ1-5, is as follows: DGGITQSPKYLFRKEGQNVTLSCEQNLNHDAMYWYRQDPGQGLRLIYYSQIVNDFQKGDIAEGYSVSREKKESFPLTVTSAQKNPTAFYLCASGGWSNQPQHFGDGTRLSIL.